In this sample, the clone carrying this TCR beta chain turned up a few times. Its antigen is undetermined. Patients were excluded if they had other autoimmune diseases or uncontrolled infections, and likewise if pregnancy or lactation applied. The data are from a study of Graves' ophthalmopathy and Graves' hyperthyroidism. Study context: Prior to any treatment, peripheral blood was collected at the time of initial diagnosis. Study-wide results and caveats: Most thyroid clonotypes with frequency above 0.001 were detected in blood too. With approximately 90% sensitivity and less than 83% specificity, a 13-signature model separated ophthalmopathy from stable hyperthyroidism.

J gave up 7 bases and V 3 bases, and 7 bases lay outside the gene matches. Per the germline V gene, CDR1 is SNHLY and CDR2 is FYNNEI. The CDR3 length is 15 residues. The study amplified TCR beta CDR3 regions using RNA transcripts. The library came from an HTBI-primed first-round RT-PCR and a second-round multiplex PCR. TCRdb used MiXCR to reprocess the multiplex PCR reads, holding one entry per CDR3 protein. The sample lists 200,000 to 300,000 distinct CDR3 sequences, approximately 42% occurring once. The chain uses TRBV2 and TRBJ1-5; TRBD1 matches at 9 bases. Sequencing input: peripheral blood. This receptor was taken from an adult man with Graves' ophthalmopathy. The CDR3, as DNA: TGTGCCAGCAGTGACCCGGGACAGGGAAGGCAGCCCCAGCATTTT. Translated, it gives CASSDPGQGRQPQHF.